The clone carrying this T cell receptor beta chain was observed a few times. This sample stems from a study of blood T cells in healthy people across ages. The V gene lost 3 bases and the J gene lost 2 bases, with 14 bases spanning the gap. Germline assignment: CDR1 SGHTA and CDR2 FQGNSA. CDR3 length: 16 amino acids. A sample-barcoded 5' primer and a J-beta primer mix were used in a second PCR of about 7 to 12 cycles. TCRdb reprocessed the 5' RACE reads with MiXCR, giving one entry per CDR3 protein. The sample consists of fewer than 900,000 distinct CDR3 sequences, 36% of them appearing once. The V gene is TRBV7-2, the J gene TRBJ2-1; D is perhaps TRBD1 (5 bases). Material for sequencing was blood. This clonotype originated in a man aged 18 to 29 in good health. The CDR3 bases are TGTGCCAGCAGCTTCCGACAGACAACGACCTACAATGAGCAGTTCTTC. Amino acid sequence: CASSFRQTTTYNEQFF.